A selection of T cell receptor beta chains follows, all from one sample in a study of blood T cells in healthy people across ages. Each CDR3 protein gets one entry after TCRdb re-called the 5' RACE reads with MiXCR. Found here are around 1.1 million distinct CDR3 sequences, around two fifths of them singletons; the top ten hold roughly 13%. The sequenced sample consisted of blood. Receptors originate from a man between 18 and 35 years old in good health. The CDR3 runs from the conserved cysteine through the conserved F or W. The D gene is left open where the match is weak. Size values are once, few and many counts, or a class for expanded clones, and some rows have none.

d_gene: NA; abundance: few; v_gene: TRBV4-2; j_gene: TRBJ2-7; CDR3nt: TGTGCCAGCAGCCCCTCCGTTGCCAGCACAAACAATGAGCAGTACTTC; CDR3aa: CASSPSVASTNNEQYF
d_gene: TRBD1; abundance: many; v_gene: TRBV3-1; j_gene: TRBJ1-2; CDR3nt: TGTGCCAGCAGCCCACAGGGGTCGGACTATGGCTACACCTTC; CDR3aa: CASSPQGSDYGYTF
d_gene: NA; abundance: NA; v_gene: TRBV6-4; j_gene: TRBJ2-3; CDR3nt: TGTGCCAGCAGTGACTTGGTTGGGGGTACGCAGTATTTT; CDR3aa: CASSDLVGGTQYF
d_gene: TRBD1; abundance: few; v_gene: TRBV29-1; j_gene: TRBJ1-1; CDR3nt: TGCAGCGTTGAAGTGGGACAGGGCTTAGGGGGGGAAGCTTTCTTT; CDR3aa: CSVEVGQGLGGEAFF
d_gene: NA; abundance: NA; v_gene: TRBV29-1; j_gene: TRBJ2-1; CDR3nt: TGCAGCGCCGAAGGAGGCACCTACAATGAGCAGTTCTTC; CDR3aa: CSAEGGTYNEQFF
d_gene: NA; abundance: NA; v_gene: TRBV4-1; j_gene: TRBJ2-5; CDR3nt: TGCGCCAGCAGCCAGGGGACTTCGGATGAGCAGTACTTC; CDR3aa: CASSQGTSDEQYF
d_gene: NA; abundance: many; v_gene: TRBV5-1; j_gene: TRBJ1-4; CDR3nt: TGCGCCAGCAGCGTGGACAGTCAGGAAAAACTGTTTTTT; CDR3aa: CASSVDSQEKLFF
d_gene: NA; abundance: few; v_gene: TRBV9; j_gene: TRBJ1-1; CDR3nt: TGTGCCAGCAGTGTCGGGGGGCCGAACACTGAAGCTTTCTTT; CDR3aa: CASSVGGPNTEAFF
d_gene: NA; abundance: NA; v_gene: TRBV6-5; j_gene: TRBJ1-2; CDR3nt: TGTGCCAGCAGTTACAACACCCAGCGTGGGTTTTGGGGCTACACCTTC; CDR3aa: CASSYNTQRGFWGYTF
d_gene: TRBD1; abundance: NA; v_gene: TRBV6-1; j_gene: TRBJ1-3; CDR3nt: TGTGCCAGCAGTCTGGCGGACAGGGCTTCTGGAAACACCATATATTTT; CDR3aa: CASSLADRASGNTIYF
d_gene: TRBD1; abundance: few; v_gene: TRBV4-1; j_gene: TRBJ1-2; CDR3nt: TGCGCCAGCAGCCACAAATGGACAGGCGCGTATGGCTACACCTTC; CDR3aa: CASSHKWTGAYGYTF
d_gene: TRBD1; abundance: NA; v_gene: TRBV2; j_gene: TRBJ1-4; CDR3nt: TGTGCCAGCATTACTTCGCCCGGGACAGGGGTTGAAAAACTGTTTTTT; CDR3aa: CASITSPGTGVEKLFF
d_gene: TRBD1; abundance: once; v_gene: TRBV18; j_gene: TRBJ1-5; CDR3nt: TGTGCCAGCTCACCGACGGGACAGCGTAATCAGCCCCAGCATTTT; CDR3aa: CASSPTGQRNQPQHF
d_gene: NA; abundance: NA; v_gene: TRBV5-4; j_gene: TRBJ1-5; CDR3nt: TGTGCCAGCAGCTTGGACAGCGAAAATCAGCCCCAGCATTTT; CDR3aa: CASSLDSENQPQHF
d_gene: NA; abundance: NA; v_gene: TRBV12-3/TRBV12-4; j_gene: TRBJ1-4; CDR3nt: TGTGCCAGCAGTCAACCTGAGGGGCAGGTTGAAAAACTGTTTTTT; CDR3aa: CASSQPEGQVEKLFF
d_gene: TRBD1; abundance: many; v_gene: TRBV29-1; j_gene: TRBJ2-1; CDR3nt: TGCAGCGTTGAGACGGGGACAGTAGACAATGAGCAGTTCTTC; CDR3aa: CSVETGTVDNEQFF
d_gene: TRBD2; abundance: NA; v_gene: TRBV9; j_gene: TRBJ2-3; CDR3nt: TGTGCCAGCAGCGTAGAAGCGGGGGGCCTCGTTACGCAGTATTTT; CDR3aa: CASSVEAGGLVTQYF
d_gene: NA; abundance: NA; v_gene: TRBV10-3; j_gene: TRBJ2-7; CDR3nt: TGTGCCATCAGTGAGTCGTACCAGGGGCCCGATAGCGAGCAGTACTTC; CDR3aa: CAISESYQGPDSEQYF
d_gene: NA; abundance: few; v_gene: TRBV4-2; j_gene: TRBJ1-6; CDR3nt: TGTGCCAGCAGCCAAGAAGGGCCAGATAATAATTCACCCCTCCACTTT; CDR3aa: CASSQEGPDNNSPLHF
d_gene: NA; abundance: once; v_gene: TRBV7-9; j_gene: TRBJ2-1; CDR3nt: TGTGCCAGCAGCTCTGGGTCAGGGAGCTACAATGAGCAGTTCTTC; CDR3aa: CASSSGSGSYNEQFF
d_gene: TRBD2; abundance: few; v_gene: TRBV5-5; j_gene: TRBJ2-1; CDR3nt: TGTGCCAGCAGCTACACCGGGACTACCGGAGACAATGAGCAGTTCTTC; CDR3aa: CASSYTGTTGDNEQFF
d_gene: NA; abundance: few; v_gene: TRBV4-1; j_gene: TRBJ2-5; CDR3nt: TGCGCCAGCAGCCAAGATCACGGGAATCAAGAGACCCAGTACTTC; CDR3aa: CASSQDHGNQETQYF
d_gene: NA; abundance: NA; v_gene: TRBV2; j_gene: TRBJ2-2; CDR3nt: TGTGCCAGCGCAGAGACAGGGAGGGGTGCCGGGGAGCTGTTTTTT; CDR3aa: CASAETGRGAGELFF
d_gene: NA; abundance: once; v_gene: TRBV9; j_gene: TRBJ1-6; CDR3nt: TGTGCCAACAGCGAGGGGGGGCTTAATTCACCCCTCCACTTT; CDR3aa: CANSEGGLNSPLHF
d_gene: NA; abundance: NA; v_gene: TRBV3-1; j_gene: TRBJ2-2; CDR3nt: TGTGCCAGCAGCCCTCGGACAGTCCACGGGGAGCTGTTTTTT; CDR3aa: CASSPRTVHGELFF
d_gene: TRBD1; abundance: NA; v_gene: TRBV27; j_gene: TRBJ2-1; CDR3nt: TGTGCCAGCAGTCCAACGGACAGGGCTGACTCCTACAATGAGCAGTTCTTC; CDR3aa: CASSPTDRADSYNEQFF
d_gene: NA; abundance: NA; v_gene: TRBV7-2; j_gene: TRBJ1-5; CDR3nt: TGTGCCAGCAGCGTAGGCAGGGCCAATCAGCCCCAGCATTTT; CDR3aa: CASSVGRANQPQHF
d_gene: NA; abundance: few; v_gene: TRBV27; j_gene: TRBJ1-2; CDR3nt: TGTGCCAGCAGTTTTCGGGCTGGTGGACACCGGCCCATTTATGGCTACACCTTC; CDR3aa: CASSFRAGGHRPIYGYTF
d_gene: NA; abundance: NA; v_gene: TRBV15; j_gene: TRBJ2-3; CDR3nt: TGTGCCACCAGCAGATCTACGGCAGGTTTGAATCTGAATACGCAGTATTTT; CDR3aa: CATSRSTAGLNLNTQYF
d_gene: TRBD1; abundance: few; v_gene: TRBV10-3; j_gene: TRBJ1-2; CDR3nt: TGTGCCACCCAGGACAGGGACTATGGCTACACCTTC; CDR3aa: CATQDRDYGYTF
d_gene: NA; abundance: NA; v_gene: TRBV20-1; j_gene: TRBJ2-3; CDR3nt: TGCAGTGCTAGGGGAGGAGGTCAGAGGAACCGCGTTAGCACAGATACGCAGTATTTT; CDR3aa: CSARGGGQRNRVSTDTQYF
d_gene: TRBD1; abundance: many; v_gene: TRBV29-1; j_gene: TRBJ1-1; CDR3nt: TGCAGCGTGGACCGGACAGGGGATACTGAAGCTTTCTTT; CDR3aa: CSVDRTGDTEAFF
d_gene: NA; abundance: few; v_gene: TRBV5-6; j_gene: TRBJ2-3; CDR3nt: TGTGCCAGCAGCTTAAGAGGGTCTGGCACAGATACGCAGTATTTT; CDR3aa: CASSLRGSGTDTQYF
d_gene: NA; abundance: few; v_gene: TRBV7-9; j_gene: TRBJ1-1; CDR3nt: TGTGCCAGCAGCTTAGTAGGGGACAAACACACTGAAGCTTTCTTT; CDR3aa: CASSLVGDKHTEAFF
d_gene: NA; abundance: NA; v_gene: TRBV12-3/TRBV12-4; j_gene: TRBJ2-3; CDR3nt: TGTGCCAGCAGTTGGAGGGTCTTGAATGAGCAGTATTTT; CDR3aa: CASSWRVLNEQYF
d_gene: TRBD2; abundance: NA; v_gene: TRBV7-2; j_gene: TRBJ2-7; CDR3nt: TGTGCCAGCAGCTCGACCGGGACTAGCATGGAGCAGTACTTC; CDR3aa: CASSSTGTSMEQYF
d_gene: TRBD1; abundance: NA; v_gene: TRBV27; j_gene: TRBJ1-1; CDR3nt: TGTGCCAGCAGTTTATCGGGACAGCCAGAAGCTTTCTTT; CDR3aa: CASSLSGQPEAFF
d_gene: TRBD1; abundance: NA; v_gene: TRBV20-1; j_gene: TRBJ1-5; CDR3nt: TGCAGTGCTAGAAGGCCAGGGACAGGAGGCAATCAGCCCCAGCATTTT; CDR3aa: CSARRPGTGGNQPQHF
d_gene: TRBD1; abundance: few; v_gene: TRBV27; j_gene: TRBJ1-6; CDR3nt: TGTGCCAGCAGTTTCCTGCCTACAGGGGGTTCCTATAATTCACCCCTCCACTTT; CDR3aa: CASSFLPTGGSYNSPLHF